The 29 T cell receptor beta chains below come from one sample, sequenced in a study of cytomegalovirus exposure and HLA in healthy donors (TCRdb year 2017). Library preparation employed the immunoSEQ multiplex PCR assay. The multiplex PCR relied on a mix of 60 forward primers for TCR Vbeta segments and 13 reverse primers for TCR Jbeta segments. The table comes from immuneACCESS by way of TCRdb, which keeps in-frame sequences with V and J called. Part of the clones is missing from these tables; in studies checked, under half for an unresolved V gene and the rest for unknown reasons. The sample table contains approximately 300,000 clones; only one count was recorded for 75% to 85% of them. The ten largest clones add up to approximately 0.3% of the sample. The sample consisted of PBMCs. Every receptor here comes from a girl under 10 years old in good health and CMV-seronegative.

The chain links TRBV7-9 to TRBJ1-1, with TRBD1 matching over 9 bases. The trim removed 5 bases at V and 2 bases at J, leaving 15 bases unmatched. The CDR3 runs 18 residues. CDR1 SEHNR and CDR2 FQNEAQ come from the germline V gene (reference sequence). The CDR3 nucleotides read TGTGCCAGCAGCCCAAGGGGACAGGGAGCCCTAAGAAACACTGAAGCTTTCTTT. Its protein product is CASSPRGQGALRNTEAFF. Together with reference TRBV7-9 and TRBJ1-1, the CDR3 gives the full variable domain: DTGVSQNPRHKITKRGQNVTFRCDPISEHNRLYWYRQTLGQGPEFLTYFQNEAQLEKSRLLSDRFSAERPKGSFSTLEIQRTEQGDSAMYLCASSPRGQGALRNTEAFFGQGTRLTVV.

The rearrangement uses TRBV7-9 and TRBJ1-2; 10 positions match TRBD1. The germline CDR1 and CDR2 sequences are SEHNR and FQNEAQ (reference sequence). The V gene end was trimmed by 4 bases and the J gene end by 8 bases; junction bases not matched to a gene: 4. There are 13 residues in the CDR3. The CDR3: CASSWTGGRGYTF. As DNA, the CDR3 is TGTGCCAGCAGCTGGACAGGGGGGCGAGGCTACACCTTC.

V usage is TRBV28 and J usage is TRBJ1-5, with 8 positions matching TRBD1. J was trimmed by 4 bases and V by 1 base; bases with no gene match: 9. This CDR3 is built from 17 residues. Germline CDR1 reads MDHEN; CDR2 reads SYDVKM. CDR3 protein: CASSLLWTGRGNQPQHF. CDR3 coding DNA: TGTGCCAGCAGTTTATTGTGGACAGGGAGAGGTAATCAGCCCCAGCATTTT. The whole variable domain, remainder taken from reference TRBV28 and TRBJ1-5, is DVKVTQSSRYLVKRTGEKVFLECVQDMDHENMFWYRQDPGLGLRLIYFSYDVKMKEKGDIPEGYSVSREKKERFSLILESASTNQTSMYLCASSLLWTGRGNQPQHFGDGTRLSIL.

On this clone itself: The same CDR3 can be traced to other DNA sequences in this sample. The CDR3 region has the DNA TGCGCCAGCAGCCCCGGGACAGGCAACTACGAGCAGTACTTC. Translated, it gives CASSPGTGNYEQYF. The gene calls are TRBV5-1 and TRBJ2-7; 8 nucleotides match TRBD1. The germline V gene encodes CDR1 SGHRS and CDR2 YFSETQ. V was clipped by 4 bases and J by 3 bases; unmatched bases: 6. The CDR3 sequence is 14 residues long.

The chain combines TRBV19 with TRBJ1-1, with TRBD1 as a possible D gene (6 bases). The CDR3 consists of 13 residues. V was trimmed by 4 bases and J by 5 bases, leaving 11 bases between them. Germline loops: CDR1 LNHDA, CDR2 SQIVND (reference sequence). CDR3 loop: CASSTRGGTEAFF. CDR3 coding DNA: TGTGCCAGTAGTACCAGGGGTGGGACTGAAGCTTTCTTT.

The chain carries TRBV9 and TRBJ1-4; D is possibly TRBD1 (5 bases). The CDR3 covers 15 residues. Germline CDR1 reads SGDLS; CDR2 reads YYNGEE. The V end was cut by 3 bases, the J end by 3 bases, with 12 bases between. This CDR3 reads CASSGEGAANEKLFF. CDR3 in DNA: TGTGCCAGCAGCGGAGAAGGGGCTGCTAATGAAAAACTGTTTTTT.

Worth noting for this clone: This sample also contains other DNA sequences that code for the same CDR3. This chain joins TRBV6-5 and TRBJ1-5; D might be TRBD1 (5 bases). V lost 2 bases and J lost 7, with 9 bases in between. Germline CDR1 MNHEY, CDR2 SVGAGI. The CDR3 consists of 13 residues. DNA of the CDR3: TGTGCCAGCAGTTACATCGGGGGGCAGCCCCAGCATTTT. This sequence encodes CASSYIGGQPQHF.

The chain uses TRBV6-6 and TRBJ1-2, with TRBD1 matching over 7 bases. Germline CDR1 reads MNHNY; CDR2 reads SVGAGI (reference sequence). The J segment lost 8 bases and the V segment lost 0 bases, leaving 9 bases of the junction unmatched. The CDR3 totals 15 residues. CDR3: CASSYSTGWALGYTF. In nucleotides, the CDR3 is TGTGCCAGCAGTTACTCGACAGGGTGGGCCTTGGGCTACACCTTC.

In its sample, this clone was seen a few times. The chain uses TRBV6-6 and TRBJ2-1; 10 bases agree with TRBD2. The CDR3 covers 15 residues. With 6 bases clipped from V and 7 bases from J, the junction kept 9 bases outside the gene matches. Germline V gives CDR1 MNHNY, CDR2 SVGAGI (reference sequence). The CDR3 spells CASSTGAGGPNEQFF. The CDR3 nucleotides are TGTGCCAGCAGCACGGGAGCGGGAGGGCCAAATGAGCAGTTCTTC.

This chain connects TRBV28 to TRBJ2-1; D possibly corresponds to TRBD1 (6 bases). Deletions cut 3 bases from V and 10 bases from J, with 16 bases between. The CDR3 runs to 14 residues. Germline-derived CDR1 and CDR2 are MDHEN and SYDVKM. This chain's CDR3 is CASSFPQGNQEQFF. The CDR3 DNA reads as TGTGCCAGCAGTTTCCCCCAGGGGAACCAAGAGCAGTTCTTC.

V is TRBV5-5 and J is TRBJ1-2, with D perhaps TRBD1 (6 bases). CDR1 SGHKS and CDR2 YYEKEE come from the germline V gene (reference sequence). Trimming shortened V by 0 bases and J by 5 bases, and 11 bases separated the two germline ends. The CDR3 is made up of 14 amino acids. The CDR3 loop reads CASSLGGQGYGYTF. The CDR3, as DNA: TGTGCCAGCAGCTTGGGCGGGCAGGGGTATGGCTACACCTTC.

This rearrangement joins TRBV2 to TRBJ1-1; D gene ambiguous. Per germline, CDR1 SNHLY and CDR2 FYNNEI. The CDR3 runs 14 residues. The V end lost 5 bases, the J end lost 5 bases, and 15 bases lay between the germline ends. In DNA form, the CDR3 reads TGTGCCAGCAGTTACCAGACGGTGCGGACTGAAGCTTTCTTT. Translating gives CASSYQTVRTEAFF. The complete variable domain, with remaining parts taken from reference TRBV2 and TRBJ1-1, reads EPEVTQTPSHQVTQMGQEVILRCVPISNHLYFYWYRQILGQKVEFLVSFYNNEISEKSEIFDDQFSVERPDGSNFTLKIRSTKLEDSAMYFCASSYQTVRTEAFFGQGTRLTVV.

The gene calls are TRBV5-1 and TRBJ1-5; D gene unclear. Germline V gene data show CDR1 as SGHRS and CDR2 as YFSETQ. This CDR3 comprises 13 residues. Trimming cost V 0 bases and J 5 bases, with 6 bases left between them. The CDR3 DNA sequence: TGCGCCAGCAGCTTGGACATTCATCAGCCCCAGCATTTT. Translation gives CASSLDIHQPQHF.

The chain links TRBV13 to TRBJ2-2; maybe TRBD2 (6 bases). V was trimmed by 3 bases and J by 7 bases, leaving 12 bases between them. From germline, CDR1 is PRHDT and CDR2 FYEKMQ (reference sequence). The CDR3 sequence is 14 residues long. The CDR3 nucleotides are TGTGCCAGCAGCTTTGGGGGGAGAATCGGGGAGCTGTTTTTT. Protein product: CASSFGGRIGELFF.

CDR3 region: CASSLLGQGSYEQYF. In DNA, the CDR3 is TGTGCCAGCAGCCTACTCGGACAGGGATCCTACGAGCAGTACTTC. V is TRBV27 and J is TRBJ2-7; 8 bases are shared with TRBD1. The V gene's germline CDR1 is MNHEY and CDR2 SMNVEV (reference sequence). The CDR3 loop spans 15 amino acids. Trimming at V came to 6 bases and at J to 1 base, leaving 8 bases not matched to a gene.

This rearrangement joins TRBV7-2 to TRBJ1-5; D is uncertain. Germline V gene lookup returns CDR1 SGHTA and CDR2 FQGNSA. The CDR3 loop spans 13 amino acids. The V and J ends lost 5 bases and 7 bases respectively, with 12 bases between them. The chain's CDR3 is CASSRSRGQPQHF. The CDR3, as DNA: TGTGCCAGCAGCCGGAGCCGAGGGCAGCCCCAGCATTTT.

The chain links TRBV6-1 to TRBJ2-6, with no clear D. V was trimmed by 8 bases and J by 1 base, leaving 12 bases between them. The CDR3 runs 15 residues. Looked up from germline, CDR1 is MNHNS and CDR2 is SASEGT. CDR3: CASAIARSGANVLTF. CDR3 in DNA: TGTGCCAGCGCGATAGCAAGATCTGGGGCCAACGTCCTGACTTTC.

This clone was detected only a few times. The chain recombines TRBV10-3 with TRBJ1-3; no firm D call. Germline values: CDR1 ENHRY, CDR2 SYGVKD. The V and J ends lost 0 bases and 2 bases respectively, with 11 bases between them. The CDR3 extends over 16 amino acids. Here the CDR3 reads CAISESIITTGNTIYF. The CDR3 DNA sequence: TGTGCCATCAGTGAGTCGATCATCACTACTGGAAACACCATATATTTT.

This chain joins TRBV15 and TRBJ1-5, with no clear D. With 6 bases removed from V and 3 bases from J, the gap between germline ends came to 12 bases. CDR1 and CDR2 from the germline V gene are LNHNV and YYDKDF (reference sequence). This CDR3 is 14 amino acids long. The CDR3 DNA reads as TGTGCCACCAGTCCAGGACTGCTCAATCAGCCCCAGCATTTT. It is translated as CATSPGLLNQPQHF.

The chain has TRBV15 and TRBJ2-2; maybe TRBD1 (5 bases). This CDR3 is built from 15 residues. V lost 1 base and J lost 6, with 12 bases in between. Germline CDR1 is LNHNV and CDR2 is YYDKDF (reference sequence). DNA of the CDR3: TGTGCCACCAGCAGAGTCAGGGTTATGGCCGGGGAGCTGTTTTTT. Translated, it gives CATSRVRVMAGELFF.

This clone has a handful of counts. The chain employs TRBV27 and TRBJ2-1; 9 nucleotides match TRBD2. Germline V lookup: CDR1 MNHEY, CDR2 SMNVEV (reference sequence). V lost 6 bases to trimming and J lost 3 bases; unmatched junction nucleotides: 9. The CDR3 covers 16 residues. This CDR3 is CASSLRLAGFYNEQFF. In DNA, the CDR3 is TGTGCCAGCAGCCTAAGGCTAGCGGGATTCTACAATGAGCAGTTCTTC.

This chain uses TRBV13 with TRBJ2-7; TRBD2 agrees at 12 bases. The V and J ends lost 5 bases and 2 bases, in that order; junction bases with no gene match: 16. CDR1 is PRHDT and CDR2 is FYEKMQ in the germline V gene (reference sequence). The CDR3 runs to 19 residues. CDR3 DNA: TGTGCCAGCAGCCTCCGCTCGAGGCTAGCGGGGGGGCCTACCTACGAGCAGTACTTC. It yields the protein CASSLRSRLAGGPTYEQYF.

This clone was observed a handful of times. This chain links TRBV6-5 with TRBJ2-1; D is possibly TRBD2 (5 bases). V was shortened by 2 bases and J by 0 bases, with 8 bases between the two germline ends. CDR1 MNHEY and CDR2 SVGAGI come from the germline V gene. The CDR3 is made up of 15 amino acids. The CDR3 coding sequence is TGTGCCAGCAGTTACAAGCGGAACTCCTACAATGAGCAGTTCTTC. Protein product: CASSYKRNSYNEQFF.

The chain is built from TRBV4-1 and TRBJ2-7; D not resolved. Germline-derived CDR1 and CDR2 are MGHRA and YSYEKL. The length of the CDR3 is 16 residues. V was shortened by 1 base and J by 5 bases, with 18 bases between the two germline ends. The CDR3 DNA sequence: TGCGCCAGCAGCCAAGTCCTGACGGCTTTTAGCAACGAGCAGTACTTC. Amino acid sequence: CASSQVLTAFSNEQYF.

This chain connects TRBV5-5 to TRBJ2-3; D call uncertain. Germline-derived CDR1 and CDR2 are SGHKS and YYEKEE (reference sequence). Deletions cut 4 bases from V and 4 bases from J, with 16 bases between. The CDR3 extends over 15 amino acids. The CDR3 nucleotides read TGTGCCAGCAGCCGTGGTGGAACGGGTGCAGATACGCAGTATTTT. It is translated as CASSRGGTGADTQYF.

The rearrangement uses TRBV6-5 and TRBJ2-1; a weak D match, TRBD2 (6 bases). CDR3 length: 15 amino acids. CDR1 and CDR2 from the germline V gene are MNHEY and SVGAGI. Trimming shortened V by 4 bases and J by 2 bases, and 12 bases separated the two germline ends. DNA for the CDR3: TGTGCCAGCAGTTTAGGGGACTTTACCTACAATGAGCAGTTCTTC. Encoded protein: CASSLGDFTYNEQFF.

The chain joins TRBV29-1 to TRBJ1-1; D possibly corresponds to TRBD1 (5 bases). Germline V lookup: CDR1 SQVTM, CDR2 ANQGSEA. V was pared by 5 bases and J by 0 bases, with 10 bases between. The length of the CDR3 is 13 residues. The CDR3 nucleotides are TGCAGCGTTAAAGCACAGGTGAACACTGAAGCTTTCTTT. This codes for CSVKAQVNTEAFF.

The chain has TRBV21-1 and TRBJ1-5. TRBV21-1 is deemed a pseudogene. The CDR3 totals 14 residues. The CDR3 region is CASSKITENQPQHF. Written as DNA, the CDR3 is TGTGCCAGCAGCAAGATTACGGAGAATCAGCCCCAGCATTTT.

V usage is TRBV28 and J usage is TRBJ1-2; 7 bases fit TRBD1. The CDR3 has 15 residues. V was pared by 6 bases and J by 5 bases, with 12 bases of the junction left unmatched. CDR1 is MDHEN and CDR2 is SYDVKM in the germline V gene. This chain's CDR3 is CASSGADRWNYGYTF. The CDR3 bases are TGTGCCAGCAGCGGAGCGGACAGGTGGAATTATGGCTACACCTTC.